This passage covers 8 T cell receptor beta chains from one sample sequenced in a study of blood T cell repertoires in COVID-19. Assay used: immunoSEQ multiplex PCR; TCRdb lists only in-frame clones, some missing. Altogether under 300,000 clones are present, nearly 90% being singletons, with the ten largest covering around 1%. Sequenced material: PBMCs or T cells enriched from blood (not recorded which). The receptor source for this set is a woman aged 25 to 39 who had recovered from COVID-19.

V usage is TRBV4-3 and J usage is TRBJ1-4; 10 bases align to TRBD1. The trim removed 3 bases at V and 5 bases at J, leaving 6 bases unmatched. The length of the CDR3 is 16 residues. Germline CDR1 reads LGHNA; CDR2 reads YSLEER. The CDR3 protein is CASSHRAGQGNEKLFF. Here the CDR3 DNA reads TGCGCCAGCAGCCATCGAGCGGGACAGGGGAATGAAAAACTGTTTTTT.

The chain has TRBV15 and TRBJ1-3, with 8 positions matching TRBD1. Unmatched junction bases numbered 2, after V lost 0 bases and J lost 4 bases. CDR1 is LNHNV, CDR2 YYDKDF, per germline (reference sequence). CDR3 length equals 15 residues. The CDR3 nucleotides read TGTGCCACCAGCAGAGATGGGACAGGCGGAAACACCATATATTTT. Translated: CATSRDGTGGNTIYF.

This clone appeared once. The chain employs TRBV2 and TRBJ2-7, with TRBD1 matching 8 bases. This CDR3 contains 13 residues. After removal of 8 bases from V and 0 bases from J, the junction contained 3 bases not matched to a gene. Germline loops: CDR1 SNHLY, CDR2 FYNNEI. This chain's CDR3 is CASRQGASYEQYF. CDR3 coding DNA: TGTGCCAGCCGGCAGGGGGCCTCCTACGAGCAGTACTTC. Together with reference TRBV2 and TRBJ2-7, the CDR3 gives the full variable domain: EPEVTQTPSHQVTQMGQEVILRCVPISNHLYFYWYRQILGQKVEFLVSFYNNEISEKSEIFDDQFSVERPDGSNFTLKIRSTKLEDSAMYFCASRQGASYEQYFGPGTRLTVT.

This sequence joins TRBV27 and TRBJ1-1; TRBD1 matches at 10 bases. CDR1 MNHEY and CDR2 SMNVEV come from the germline V gene (reference sequence). With 4 bases clipped from V and 1 base from J, the junction kept 0 bases outside the gene matches. CDR3 length: 14 residues. In nucleotides, the CDR3 is TGTGCCAGCAGTTGGGACAGGGGGAACACTGAAGCTTTCTTT. It yields the protein CASSWDRGNTEAFF.

The chain uses TRBV4-3 and TRBJ2-2, with unresolved D. The CDR3 sequence is 14 residues long. The V end lost 0 bases, the J end lost 1 base, and 3 bases lay between the germline ends. The germline gives CDR1 LGHNA, CDR2 YSLEER. The CDR3 loop is CASSQDWNTGELFF. The CDR3 DNA sequence: TGCGCCAGCAGCCAAGACTGGAACACCGGGGAGCTGTTTTTT.

This clone was observed a handful of times. This sequence joins TRBV25-1 and TRBJ1-4; TRBD1 matches 9 bases. CDR3 length: 15 amino acids. Germline V CDR1 and CDR2: MGHDK, SYGVNS. V lost 8 bases to trimming and J lost 8 bases; unmatched junction nucleotides: 12. The CDR3 sequence is CASRTTGQGREKLFF. The DNA of the CDR3 is TGTGCCAGCCGTACCACTGGACAGGGGAGAGAAAAACTGTTTTTT.

The chain employs TRBV27 and TRBJ2-7, with 7 positions matching TRBD2. In germline, CDR1 is MNHEY, CDR2 SMNVEV (reference sequence). With V trimmed by 3 bases and J by 3 bases, 8 bases remained unmatched. There are 15 residues in the CDR3. The CDR3 DNA reads TGTGCCAGCAGTTTCGGGAGGTACACTTTCTACGAGCAGTACTTC. It codes for CASSFGRYTFYEQYF.

This clone has only a few counts. This chain joins TRBV5-1 and TRBJ1-5; tentative D call: TRBD1 (5 bases). The CDR3 has 17 residues. Germline CDR1 reads SGHRS; CDR2 reads YFSETQ. The germline V and J ends were trimmed by 4 bases and 1 base, with 18 bases remaining between them. As DNA, the CDR3 is TGCGCCAGCAGCCCCGGGAGGGGTCAAGGCAGCAATCAGCCCCAGCATTTT. This encodes CASSPGRGQGSNQPQHF.